This T cell receptor (beta chain) emerged from a study of blood T cell repertoires in COVID-19. Only in-frame clones appear in the TCRdb table, and some are missing; sequencing was by immunoSEQ multiplex PCR. The table lists 200,000 to 250,000 clones, around 86% of them singletons. Trimming removed 6 bases from V and 3 bases from J; junction bases left unmatched: 8. Germline CDR1 MNHNY, CDR2 SVGAGI (reference sequence). The CDR3 totals 16 residues. The sample comprised peripheral blood. The V gene is TRBV6-6, the J gene TRBJ1-4; 9 positions match TRBD1. This receptor was obtained from a man aged 55 to 70 with acute or convalescent COVID-19. The CDR3 DNA reads TGTGCCAGCAGGACCCAGGGACAGGGTCCTAATGAAAAACTGTTTTTT. Residues: CASRTQGQGPNEKLFF.